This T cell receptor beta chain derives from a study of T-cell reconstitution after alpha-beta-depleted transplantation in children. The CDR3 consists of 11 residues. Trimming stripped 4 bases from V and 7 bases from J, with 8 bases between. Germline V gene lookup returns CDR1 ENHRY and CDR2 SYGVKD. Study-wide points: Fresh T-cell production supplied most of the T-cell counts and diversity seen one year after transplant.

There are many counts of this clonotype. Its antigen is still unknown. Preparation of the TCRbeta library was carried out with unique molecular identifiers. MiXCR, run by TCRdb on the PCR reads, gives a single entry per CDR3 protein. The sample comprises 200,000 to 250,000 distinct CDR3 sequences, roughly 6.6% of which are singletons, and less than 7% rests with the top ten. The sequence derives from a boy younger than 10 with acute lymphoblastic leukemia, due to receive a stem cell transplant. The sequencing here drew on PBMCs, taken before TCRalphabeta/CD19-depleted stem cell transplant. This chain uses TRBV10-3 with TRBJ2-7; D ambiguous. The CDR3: CAISATKEQYF. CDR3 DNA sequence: TGTGCCATCAGTGCGACAAAAGAGCAGTACTTC.